This T cell receptor beta chain was identified during a study of T cells after yellow fever vaccination. For the study at large: Those fractions that held only low numbers of cells were prepared using the SMART-Seq v4 Ultra Low Input RNA kit. Study-level points and caveats: Just a small share of clonotypes turned up in the CD4 compartment as well as the CD8 compartment. The study re-detected most primary-vaccination clones after the booster (nearly 97% CD4, roughly 90% CD8).

Between the trimmed V and J ends, which lost 1 base and 4 bases, there was a span of 5 bases. CDR1 is SGHVS, CDR2 FNYEAQ, per germline. This CDR3 has 13 amino acids. One entry per CDR3 protein results from TCRdb running MiXCR on the 5' RACE reads. Of under 150,000 distinct CDR3 sequences listed, approximately 16% were seen once; the top ten hold roughly 45%. This clonotype was seen a handful of times. Its specificity is unknown. The sequences come from CD8+ T cells sorted from PBMCs, collected 5 days after the yellow fever booster vaccination. The clonotype originates from a man aged 18 to 35 who received the YFV17D yellow fever vaccine. This sequence joins TRBV7-6 and TRBJ2-1; perhaps TRBD2 as D (5 bases). The CDR3 DNA sequence: TGTGCCAGCAGCTTAGGGAGGTACAATGAGCAGTTCTTC. Protein: CASSLGRYNEQFF.